This T cell receptor (beta chain) is drawn from a study of blood T cell repertoires in COVID-19. Background on the study: From T cells, B-cell-depleted T cells, or PBMCs came the material, which was cDNA or gDNA.

Libraries were prepared by immunoSEQ multiplex PCR; TCRdb keeps only in-frame clonotypes and omits some of them. Of about 100,000 clones in the sample, roughly 84% were seen once. The V gene end was trimmed by 3 bases and the J gene end by 2 bases; junction bases not matched to a gene: 7. The germline V gene encodes CDR1 LGHDT and CDR2 YNNKEL (reference sequence). There are 16 residues in the CDR3. The receptor was isolated from a woman between 55 and 75 years old in a cohort sampled during active or convalescent COVID-19. Sequencing used peripheral blood. J is TRBJ2-3 and V is TRBV3-1 (or the pseudogene TRBV3-2); 8 bases fit TRBD2. CDR3 region: CASSHTGLVITDTQYF. The CDR3 coding sequence is TGTGCCAGCAGCCACACGGGACTAGTGATCACAGATACGCAGTATTTT.